These 10 T cell receptor beta chains originate from one sample sequenced in a study of Ad26.COV2.S vaccination and SARS-CoV-2 variants. Treatment denoted: 19 received Ad26.COV2.S at low or high dose, single or two shots; about five received placebo; per-sample allocation not given. Sampling was performed 63 days after the first vaccine or placebo injection. The protocol was immunoSEQ multiplex PCR, while the TCRdb copy is restricted to in-frame clones and leaves out a portion. The sample carries around 340,000 clones, about 88% recorded once. The sequenced sample was peripheral blood, obtained in a trial of Ad26.COV2.S vaccine versus placebo. Receptors were obtained from a person between 18 and 60 years old who received the Ad26.COV2.S COVID-19 vaccine or a placebo.

The CDR3 region is CASSYSEEWKDTQYF. The CDR3 region has the DNA TGTGCCAGCAGTTACTCGGAGGAGTGGAAGGATACGCAGTATTTT. The chain recombines TRBV6-6 with TRBJ2-3, with D possibly being TRBD2 (5 bases). The germline V gene encodes CDR1 MNHNY and CDR2 SVGAGI (reference sequence). The V gene lost 0 bases and the J gene lost 6 bases, with 13 bases spanning the gap. This CDR3 comprises 15 residues.

The chain has TRBV30 and TRBJ1-2; the match to TRBD1 covers 8 bases. CDR1 GTSNPN and CDR2 SVGIG come from the germline V gene (reference sequence). The CDR3 totals 13 residues. V trimming: 2 bases; J trimming: 7 bases; junction bases outside the gene matches: 6. CDR3 in amino acids: CAWSQDRVGGYTF. CDR3 DNA sequence: TGTGCCTGGAGTCAGGACAGGGTGGGTGGCTACACCTTC.

Only a few counts were recorded for this clone. V gene TRBV2 combines with J gene TRBJ2-7; tentative D call: TRBD2 (6 bases). V lost 0 bases to trimming and J lost 2 bases, with 11 bases between them. The germline V gene encodes CDR1 SNHLY and CDR2 FYNNEI. The CDR3 spans 15 residues. This chain's CDR3 is CASSEAPRLAYEQYF. CDR3 coding DNA: TGTGCCAGCAGTGAAGCTCCCCGACTAGCCTACGAGCAGTACTTC.

V and J are TRBV4-1 and TRBJ2-7; no definite D call. This CDR3 is built from 14 residues. Germline values: CDR1 MGHRA, CDR2 YSYEKL. The V end lost 0 bases, the J end lost 2 bases, and 8 bases lay between the germline ends. This CDR3 reads CASSQEQWAYEQYF. The CDR3 DNA follows: TGCGCCAGCAGCCAAGAACAGTGGGCCTACGAGCAGTACTTC.

The rearrangement joins TRBV28 to TRBJ2-1; 15 bases agree with TRBD2. Trimming removed 6 bases from V and 9 bases from J; junction bases left unmatched: 24. The V gene's germline CDR1 is MDHEN and CDR2 SYDVKM. This CDR3 has 21 residues. DNA of the CDR3: TGTGCCAGCAGCCCAATCTCCCCGGGACTAGCGGGAGGAGATGTGTTCGGTGAGCAGTTCTTC. Translated, it gives CASSPISPGLAGGDVFGEQFF.

A remark on this clone: The sample carries other DNA sequences with the same CDR3. V gene TRBV19 combines with J gene TRBJ2-1; a possible D gene is TRBD1 (6 bases). The CDR3 length is 15 residues. Germline loops: CDR1 LNHDA, CDR2 SQIVND (reference sequence). Trimming removed 6 bases from V and 0 bases from J, with 12 bases in between. DNA of the CDR3: TGTGCCAGTAGCGAACAGGGCAGCTCCTACAATGAGCAGTTCTTC. Protein: CASSEQGSSYNEQFF.

The gene calls are TRBV7-2 and TRBJ2-1; D gene ambiguous. Trimming took off 1 base at V and 9 bases at J, with 10 bases between the two ends. The CDR3 runs 13 residues. Germline V gives CDR1 SGHTA, CDR2 FQGNSA. DNA for the CDR3: TGTGCCAGCAGCTTAGATTTGGTGGGTGAGCAGTTCTTC. Its translation: CASSLDLVGEQFF.

The chain uses TRBV18 and TRBJ1-5; no reliable D call. Trimming removed 8 bases from V and 6 bases from J, with 14 bases in between. The CDR3 sequence is 13 residues long. Germline CDR1 is KGHSH and CDR2 is LQKENI. CDR3 region: CASATKSGQPQHF. CDR3 DNA sequence: TGTGCCAGCGCCACGAAATCGGGTCAGCCCCAGCATTTT.

The chain is built from TRBV4-2 and TRBJ1-1, with D unresolved. The CDR3 spans 13 residues. The V gene lost 1 base and the J gene lost 7 bases, with 10 bases spanning the gap. Germline loops: CDR1 LGHNA, CDR2 YNFKEQ. The CDR3 protein is CASSQAKGYEAFF. CDR3 nucleotides: TGTGCCAGCAGCCAAGCGAAAGGATATGAAGCTTTCTTT.

The rearrangement links TRBV5-4 to TRBJ2-5, with TRBD2 matching over 7 bases. V was clipped by 2 bases and J by 5 bases; unmatched bases: 15. The germline CDR1 and CDR2 sequences are SGHNT and YYREEE (reference sequence). This CDR3 has 17 amino acids. The CDR3 is CASSFRGGLLSQETQYF. Written as DNA, the CDR3 is TGTGCCAGCAGCTTCCGCGGGGGACTACTATCGCAGGAGACCCAGTACTTC.